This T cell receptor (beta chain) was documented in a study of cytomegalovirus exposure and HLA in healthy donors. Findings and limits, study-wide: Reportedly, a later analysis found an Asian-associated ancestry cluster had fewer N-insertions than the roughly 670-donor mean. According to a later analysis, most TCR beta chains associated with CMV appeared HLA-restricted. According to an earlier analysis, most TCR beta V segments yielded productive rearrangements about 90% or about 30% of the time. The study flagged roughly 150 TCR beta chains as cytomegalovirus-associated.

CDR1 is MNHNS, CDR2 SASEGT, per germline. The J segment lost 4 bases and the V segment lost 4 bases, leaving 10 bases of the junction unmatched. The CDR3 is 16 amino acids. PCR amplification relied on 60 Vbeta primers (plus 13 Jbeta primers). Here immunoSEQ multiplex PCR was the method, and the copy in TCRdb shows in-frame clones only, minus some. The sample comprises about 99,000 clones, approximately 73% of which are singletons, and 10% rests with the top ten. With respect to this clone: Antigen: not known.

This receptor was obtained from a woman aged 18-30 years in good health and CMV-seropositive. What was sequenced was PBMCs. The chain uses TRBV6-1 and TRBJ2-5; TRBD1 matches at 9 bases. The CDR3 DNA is TGTGCCAGCAGTGCACTACGGGGACAGGGAGGAGAGACCCAGTACTTC. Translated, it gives CASSALRGQGGETQYF.